This paragraph reports one TCR beta chain. Its specificity is not known. The data were taken from a study of molecular identifiers for immune sequencing clone quantification. Study-wide points: Clones above 20 RNA copies contained over 97% of effector molecules but under 1% of naive ones.

TCRdb reprocessed the PCR reads with MiXCR, giving one entry per CDR3 protein. The sample includes 490,000 or so distinct CDR3 sequences, about 25% seen only once; the top ten take over 0.6%. The receptor was isolated from a human donor in good health. Some libraries in this study had Jurkat cell RNA spiked in. Input material: naive CD8+ T cells from blood, with Jurkat cell RNA spiked in. Subset in this sample: FACS-sorted CD8+CD4-CCR7+CD45RA+ naive T cells.

The CDR3 DNA is TGTGCCAGCAGCGAGAACTTAGTATATGAGCAGTTCTTC. As protein: CASSENLVYEQFF. V gene TRBV7-2 combines with J gene TRBJ2-1; D ambiguous. Per germline, CDR1 SGHTA and CDR2 FQGNSA. Trimming cost V 5 bases and J 8 bases, with 13 bases left between them. The CDR3 sequence is 13 residues long.